These T cell receptor beta chains were read from a single sample in a study of vaccination and CD4 T cells after COVID-19. From the PCR reads, TCRdb called clonotypes with MiXCR, one entry per CDR3 protein. The repertoire includes just over 8,500 distinct CDR3 sequences, 47% of them detected once, and around 27% sits in the top ten. For these TCRs, the target antigens are not known. Source material: CD4+ T cells from blood, cultured in vitro. These receptors were taken from a human donor in good health. Each CDR3 is given with its conserved first and last residue. The D gene is left open where the match is weak. Rows give clone size only sometimes, using once, few, many, or a class for an expanded clone.

clone_size j_call d_call cdr3_length v_call cdr3_aa cdr3_nt
- TRBJ1-1 - 11 TRBV29-1 CSVGGGEGFWF TGCAGCGTTGGCGGAGGCGAGGGTTTTTGGTTT
- TRBJ1-1 - 15 TRBV7-9 CASSPLVTVNTEAFF TGTGCCAGCAGCCCCCTCGTAACGGTGAACACTGAAGCTTTCTTT
few TRBJ1-5 - 14 TRBV6-2/TRBV6-3 CASSYLDSNQPQHF TGTGCCAGCAGTTACCTAGATAGCAATCAGCCCCAGCATTTT
- TRBJ1-1 - 15 TRBV5-1 CASSLVGTPSTEAFF TGCGCCAGCAGCTTGGTCGGGACACCCAGCACTGAAGCTTTCTTT
- TRBJ1-6 - 15 TRBV20-1 CSARDPGKKRSPLHF TGCAGTGCTAGAGATCCCGGGAAAAAGCGGTCACCCCTCCACTTT
- TRBJ2-3 - 16 TRBV27 CASSLGGSRVGDTQYF TGTGCCAGCAGTTTAGGTGGGAGCCGGGTCGGAGATACGCAGTATTTT
- TRBJ1-2 - 12 TRBV5-6 CASSLGGYGYTF TGTGCCAGCAGCTTGGGGGGTTATGGCTACACCTTC
- TRBJ2-2 - 16 TRBV21-1 CASSKAGLMNTGELFF TGTGCCAGCAGCAAAGCCGGACTGATGAACACCGGGGAGCTGTTTTTT
once TRBJ2-5 TRBD2 15 TRBV6-1 CASTPLAGGLETQYF TGTGCCAGCACCCCTCTAGCGGGGGGGCTAGAGACCCAGTACTTC
- TRBJ2-2 - 14 TRBV6-2/TRBV6-3 CASRPLGDTGELFF TGTGCCAGCAGGCCACTCGGGGACACCGGGGAGCTGTTTTTT
- TRBJ2-1 - 14 TRBV7-6 CASSLVLLDSEQFF TGTGCCAGCAGCTTAGTCTTACTAGACAGTGAGCAGTTCTTC
- TRBJ1-2 - 14 TRBV6-1 CASSDPGQFYGYTF TGTGCCAGCAGCGACCCGGGGCAGTTCTATGGCTACACCTTC
few TRBJ2-3 - 15 TRBV6-1 CASSESGRLTDTQYF TGTGCCAGCAGTGAAAGCGGGCGGCTGACAGATACGCAGTATTTT
- TRBJ2-5 TRBD1 13 TRBV28 CASRLQGQETQYF TGTGCCAGCAGATTACAGGGGCAAGAGACCCAGTACTTC
- TRBJ2-1 - 13 TRBV20-1 CSQTTVSYNEQFF TGCAGCCAAACTACCGTCTCCTACAATGAGCAGTTCTTC
- TRBJ2-3 TRBD2 17 TRBV6-1 CASAFMKGREGMNTQYF TGTGCCAGCGCTTTTATGAAAGGGCGGGAGGGGATGAATACGCAGTATTTT
- TRBJ1-1 - 13 TRBV12-3/TRBV12-4 CASSLRRDTEAFF TGTGCCAGCAGTTTAAGGAGGGACACTGAAGCTTTCTTT
- TRBJ1-5 - 15 TRBV28 CASSFLPGEAQPQHF TGTGCCAGCAGTTTTCTTCCGGGGGAGGCTCAGCCCCAGCATTTT
- TRBJ2-1 TRBD2 16 TRBV7-2 CASSLALAGVALEQFF TGTGCCAGCAGCTTAGCTCTAGCGGGGGTGGCTTTAGAGCAGTTCTTC
few TRBJ2-1 - 15 TRBV15 CATSRGTDFYNEQFF TGTGCCACCAGCAGAGGGACAGACTTTTACAATGAGCAGTTCTTC
once TRBJ2-7 TRBD1 17 TRBV6-1 CASRRTPGQGIIYEQYF TGTGCCAGCAGAAGAACCCCGGGACAGGGTATAATCTACGAGCAGTACTTC
- TRBJ1-2 - 13 TRBV7-6 CASSLADSGGYTF TGTGCCAGCAGCTTAGCGGATTCCGGAGGCTACACCTTC
few TRBJ1-2 - 13 TRBV25-1 CASSEYVGSGYTF TGTGCCAGCAGTGAGTACGTGGGGAGTGGCTACACCTTC
- TRBJ2-5 - 19 TRBV2 CASSGRERSKVSLQETQYF TGTGCCAGCAGTGGAAGGGAGAGGAGCAAGGTTTCGCTCCAAGAGACCCAGTACTTC
- TRBJ2-3 - 14 TRBV24-1 CATSETLVADTQYF TGTGCCACCAGTGAGACTTTAGTAGCAGATACGCAGTATTTT
- TRBJ2-5 - 14 TRBV6-2/TRBV6-3 CASSSLRGLALLYF TGTGCCAGCAGTTCCTTAAGGGGACTGGCCTTATTGTACTTC
few TRBJ1-1 - 15 TRBV7-8 CASSLSSGGNTEAFF TGTGCCAGCAGCTTAAGTTCCGGAGGGAACACTGAAGCTTTCTTT
few TRBJ2-7 TRBD2 16 TRBV7-2 CASSPSRGGGNYEQYF TGTGCCAGCAGCCCATCCCGCGGGGGAGGTAACTACGAGCAGTACTTC
once TRBJ2-1 TRBD2 20 TRBV24-1 CATSEPLPLSGRASYNEQFF TGTGCCACCAGTGAGCCCCTCCCTTTGAGCGGGAGGGCCTCGTACAATGAGCAGTTCTTC
- TRBJ2-1 TRBD2 15 TRBV11-2 CASSLGLAGVGEQLF TGTGCCAGCAGCTTAGGGCTAGCGGGAGTAGGAGAGCAGCTCTTC
- TRBJ2-3 TRBD2 16 TRBV6-5 CASSYSGGGATDTQYF TGTGCCAGCAGTTACTCCGGCGGGGGGGCCACAGATACGCAGTATTTT
few TRBJ1-6 - 14 TRBV6-4 CASSTDSGNSPLHF TGTGCCAGCAGCACCGACAGTGGGAATTCACCCCTCCACTTT
few TRBJ1-2 - 13 TRBV2 CASSEYLRGGYTF TGTGCCAGCAGTGAATATCTAAGGGGGGGCTACACCTTC
- TRBJ1-5 - 12 TRBV14 CALQLSNQPQHF TGTGCCCTTCAGCTTAGCAATCAGCCCCAGCATTTT
once TRBJ2-1 TRBD2 14 TRBV28 CASIGGGASNEQFF TGTGCCAGCATCGGCGGGGGGGCCTCCAATGAGCAGTTCTTC
few TRBJ1-3 - 16 TRBV4-3 CASSQELLVIGNTIYF TGCGCCAGCAGCCAAGAATTATTAGTGATTGGAAACACCATATATTTT
- TRBJ2-2 - 14 TRBV27 CASSLRPNTGELFF TGTGCCAGCAGTCTCAGACCGAACACCGGGGAGCTGTTTTTT
once TRBJ1-2 - 14 TRBV28 CASSSSNGITGYTF TGTGCCAGCAGTTCATCCAATGGCATCACTGGCTACACCTTC
- TRBJ2-7 TRBD1 13 TRBV7-9 CASSLDGTGGRYF TGTGCCAGCAGCTTAGACGGGACAGGGGGTCGGTACTTC
- TRBJ1-6 - 13 TRBV6-1 CASQGQRNSPLHF TGTGCCAGCCAGGGGCAGAGGAATTCACCCCTCCACTTT
- TRBJ1-2 TRBD1 15 TRBV20-1 CSAPKLGQGAFGYTF TGCAGTGCTCCTAAACTGGGACAGGGGGCGTTTGGCTACACCTTC
few TRBJ1-1 - 13 TRBV21-1 CASTRVRVTEAFF TGTGCCAGCACCAGGGTTCGGGTCACTGAAGCTTTCTTT
- TRBJ2-1 TRBD1 13 TRBV7-9 CASSLAFDRAQFF TGTGCCAGCAGCTTAGCCTTCGACAGGGCCCAGTTCTTC
- TRBJ1-3 TRBD1 15 TRBV28 CASSQTGGSGNTIYF TGTGCCAGCAGCCAGACAGGGGGCTCTGGAAACACCATATATTTT
few TRBJ1-1 - 17 TRBV5-4 CASSRAGLTGRNTEAFF TGTGCCAGCAGCCGGGCAGGGCTGACGGGGAGGAACACTGAAGCTTTCTTT
- TRBJ1-1 TRBD1 14 TRBV19 CASSIRTGNTEAFF TGTGCCAGTAGTATTCGGACAGGGAACACTGAAGCTTTCTTT
- TRBJ2-4 - 17 TRBV20-1 CSARDSRGLVYKNIQYF TGCAGTGCTAGAGATTCCCGGGGGCTAGTTTATAAAAACATTCAGTACTTC
once TRBJ2-7 - 14 TRBV7-8 CASSGSGESYEQYF TGTGCCAGCAGCGGTTCGGGGGAGTCCTACGAGCAGTACTTC
- TRBJ1-1 - 15 TRBV4-3 CASSRDSKSNTEAFF TGCGCCAGCAGCCGAGACAGCAAATCGAACACTGAAGCTTTCTTT
few TRBJ1-6 - 13 TRBV25-1 CASSGPMNSPLHF TGTGCCAGCAGTGGGCCTATGAATTCACCCCTCCACTTT
few TRBJ1-3 - 14 TRBV20-1 CSARYTYSGNTIYF TGCAGTGCTCGTTACACCTACTCTGGAAACACCATATATTTT
- TRBJ1-5 - 13 TRBV12-3/TRBV12-4 CASSPDRNQPQHF TGTGCCAGCAGTCCCGACCGTAATCAGCCCCAGCATTTT
- TRBJ2-7 - 13 TRBV27 CAGKGLDYDEQYF TGTGCCGGCAAGGGTCTAGATTACGACGAGCAGTACTTC
- TRBJ2-1 TRBD1 15 TRBV20-1 CSANHRDRVYNEQFF TGCAGTGCAAATCACCGGGACAGGGTCTACAATGAGCAGTTCTTC
few TRBJ2-3 - 14 TRBV7-9 CASSLAGSTDTQYF TGTGCCAGCAGCTTAGCCGGATCCACAGATACGCAGTATTTT